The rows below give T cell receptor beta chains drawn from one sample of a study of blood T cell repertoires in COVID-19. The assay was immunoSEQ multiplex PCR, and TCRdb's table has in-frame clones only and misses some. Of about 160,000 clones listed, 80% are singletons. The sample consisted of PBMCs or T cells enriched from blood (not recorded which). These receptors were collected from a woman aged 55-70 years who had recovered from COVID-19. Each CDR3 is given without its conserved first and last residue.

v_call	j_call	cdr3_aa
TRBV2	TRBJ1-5	ASRRTGQSNQPQH
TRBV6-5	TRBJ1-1	ASSYSGSPTEAF
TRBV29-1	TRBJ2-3	SVEYPDRSTPRDTQY
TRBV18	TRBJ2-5	ASSPPDRKETQY
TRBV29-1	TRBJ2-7	SVGSSEYEQY
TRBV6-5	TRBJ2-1	ASSHRLVGEQF
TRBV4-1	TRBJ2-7	ASSQGLAASYEQY
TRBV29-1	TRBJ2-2	SVEDLTGGELF
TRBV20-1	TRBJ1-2	SAPASGGYT
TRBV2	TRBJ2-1	ASSGDNYNEQF
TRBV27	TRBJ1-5	ASRPRFETASNQPQH
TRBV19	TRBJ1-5	ASSIDIRSNQPQH